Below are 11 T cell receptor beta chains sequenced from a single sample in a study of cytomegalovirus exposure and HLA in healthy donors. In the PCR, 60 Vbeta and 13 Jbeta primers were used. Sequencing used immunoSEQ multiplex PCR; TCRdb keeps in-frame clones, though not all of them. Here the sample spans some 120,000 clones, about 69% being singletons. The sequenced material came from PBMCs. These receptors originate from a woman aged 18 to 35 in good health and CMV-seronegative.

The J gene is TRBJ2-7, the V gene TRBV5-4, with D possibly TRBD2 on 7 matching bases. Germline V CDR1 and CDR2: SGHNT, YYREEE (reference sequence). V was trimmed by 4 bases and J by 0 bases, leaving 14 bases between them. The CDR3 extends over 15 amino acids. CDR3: CASSPVGGASYEQYF. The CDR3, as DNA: TGTGCCAGCAGCCCGGTGGGGGGGGCCTCCTACGAGCAGTACTTC.

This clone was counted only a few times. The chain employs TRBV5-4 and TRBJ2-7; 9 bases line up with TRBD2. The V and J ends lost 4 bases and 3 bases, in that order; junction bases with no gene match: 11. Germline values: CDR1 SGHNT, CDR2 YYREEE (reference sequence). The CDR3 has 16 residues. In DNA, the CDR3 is TGTGCCAGCAGCCAATCCCTAGCGGGGCGGTTCTACGAGCAGTACTTC. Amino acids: CASSQSLAGRFYEQYF.

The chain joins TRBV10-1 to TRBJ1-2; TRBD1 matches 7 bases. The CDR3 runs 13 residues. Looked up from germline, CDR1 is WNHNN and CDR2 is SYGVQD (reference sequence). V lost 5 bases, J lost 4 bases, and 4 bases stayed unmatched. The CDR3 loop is CASSPTGIYGYTF. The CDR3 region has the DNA TGCGCCAGCAGTCCGACAGGGATCTATGGCTACACCTTC.

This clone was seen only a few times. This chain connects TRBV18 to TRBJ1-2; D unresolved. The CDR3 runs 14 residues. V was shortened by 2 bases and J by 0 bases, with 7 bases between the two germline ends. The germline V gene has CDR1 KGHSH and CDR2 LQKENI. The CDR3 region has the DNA TGTGCCAGCTCACCAACAGCCCCTAACTATGGCTACACCTTC. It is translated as CASSPTAPNYGYTF. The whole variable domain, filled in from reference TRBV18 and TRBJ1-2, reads NAGVMQNPRHLVRRRGQEARLRCSPMKGHSHVYWYRQLPEEGLKFMVYLQKENIIDESGMPKERFSAEFPKEGPSILRIQQVVRGDSAAYFCASSPTAPNYGYTFGSGTRLTVV.

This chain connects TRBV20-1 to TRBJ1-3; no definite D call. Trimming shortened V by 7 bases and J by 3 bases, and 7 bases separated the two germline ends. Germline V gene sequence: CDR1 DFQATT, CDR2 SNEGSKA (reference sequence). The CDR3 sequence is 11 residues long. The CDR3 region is CSVSGGNTIYF. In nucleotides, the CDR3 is TGCAGTGTATCAGGTGGAAACACCATATATTTT.

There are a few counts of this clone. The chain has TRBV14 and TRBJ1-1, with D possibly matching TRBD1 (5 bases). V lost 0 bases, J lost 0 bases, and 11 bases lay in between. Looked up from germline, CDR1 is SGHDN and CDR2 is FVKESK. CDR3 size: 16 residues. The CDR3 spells CASSQDTDIMNTEAFF. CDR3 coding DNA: TGTGCCAGCAGCCAAGATACGGACATCATGAACACTGAAGCTTTCTTT.

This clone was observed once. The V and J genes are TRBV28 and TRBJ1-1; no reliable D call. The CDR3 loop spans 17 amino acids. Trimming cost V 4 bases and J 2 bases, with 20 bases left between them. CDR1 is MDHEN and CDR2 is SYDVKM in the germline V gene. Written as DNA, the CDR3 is TGTGCCAGCAGTTATCGCGCCCTTGGGCCCCCCAACACTGAAGCTTTCTTT. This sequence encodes CASSYRALGPPNTEAFF.

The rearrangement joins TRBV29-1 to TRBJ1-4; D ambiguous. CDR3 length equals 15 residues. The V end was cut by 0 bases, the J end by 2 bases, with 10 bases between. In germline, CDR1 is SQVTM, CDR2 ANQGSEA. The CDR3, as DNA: TGCAGCGTTGAAGATTCGGAGAACACTAATGAAAAACTGTTTTTT. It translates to CSVEDSENTNEKLFF. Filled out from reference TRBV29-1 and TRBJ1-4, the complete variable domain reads SAVISQKPSRDICQRGTSLTIQCQVDSQVTMMFWYRQQPGQSLTLIATANQGSEATYESGFVIDKFPISRPNLTFSTLTVSNMSPEDSSIYLCSVEDSENTNEKLFFGSGTQLSVL.

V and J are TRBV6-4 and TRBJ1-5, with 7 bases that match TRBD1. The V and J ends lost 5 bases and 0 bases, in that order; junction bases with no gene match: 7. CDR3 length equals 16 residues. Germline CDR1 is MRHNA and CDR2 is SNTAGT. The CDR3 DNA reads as TGTGCCAGCAGTCCACAGGGGATATATAGCAATCAGCCCCAGCATTTT. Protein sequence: CASSPQGIYSNQPQHF.

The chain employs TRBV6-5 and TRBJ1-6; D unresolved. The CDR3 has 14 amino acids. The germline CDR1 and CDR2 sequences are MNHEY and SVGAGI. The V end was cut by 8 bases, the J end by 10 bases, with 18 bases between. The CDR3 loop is CASAKGGEGSPLHF. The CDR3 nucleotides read TGTGCCAGCGCTAAGGGCGGGGAGGGATCACCCCTCCACTTT.

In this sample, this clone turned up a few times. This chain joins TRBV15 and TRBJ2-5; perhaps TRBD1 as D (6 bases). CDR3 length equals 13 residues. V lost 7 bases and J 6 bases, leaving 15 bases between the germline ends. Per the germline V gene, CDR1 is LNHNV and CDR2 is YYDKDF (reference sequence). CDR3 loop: CATNQQGGKTQYF. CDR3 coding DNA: TGTGCCACCAATCAACAGGGCGGAAAGACCCAGTACTTC.